These 23 T cell receptor beta chains originate from one sample sequenced in a study of T cells in Graves' hyperthyroidism and ophthalmopathy. Amplification yielded TCR beta CDR3 regions, with RNA transcripts as the source. First-round RT-PCR of the TCR CDR3 relied on the HTBI primer set. TCRdb called the multiplex PCR reads again in MiXCR, with one record for every CDR3 protein. This sample has a few hundred thousand distinct CDR3 sequences; roughly 15% occur once, and the top ten carry 20%. Sequencing was done on a sample of blood. These receptors came from a woman younger than 45 with Graves' ophthalmopathy.

This clonotype was seen at least ten times. The chain uses TRBV7-2 and TRBJ2-7, with D hard to call. The CDR3 extends over 13 amino acids. Trimming took off 5 bases at V and 0 bases at J, with 8 bases between the two ends. From germline, CDR1 is SGHTA and CDR2 FQGNSA. The CDR3 spells CASSQTNSYEQYF. The CDR3, as DNA: TGTGCCAGCAGCCAGACGAACTCCTACGAGCAGTACTTC.

In this sample, this clonotype turned up once. The junction departs from the called germline gene at one end, perhaps through a read error. The chain recombines TRBV29-1 with TRBJ2-4; 9 bases match TRBD1. The germline V gene encodes CDR1 SQVTM and CDR2 ANQGSEA. The CDR3 covers 15 residues. The CDR3, as DNA: TGCAGCGTTGATTGGAACAGGGGGCAGGGGAACATTCGGTACTTC. As protein: CSVDWNRGQGNIRYF.

This clonotype was seen a few times. At one end, the junction sequence differs from germline, possibly due to a read error. The gene calls are TRBV7-7 and TRBJ2-5; D ambiguous. The germline V gene has CDR1 SSHAT and CDR2 FNYEAQ (reference sequence). The length of the CDR3 is 13 residues. CDR3 in amino acids: CASSLIPQETQYF. The CDR3 region has the DNA TGTGCTAGCAGCTTAATACCCCAAGAGACCCAGTACTTC.

The table lists this clonotype with a few counts. This chain links TRBV29-1 with TRBJ2-5; D may be TRBD2 (6 bases). With 0 bases removed from V and 3 bases from J, the gap between germline ends came to 11 bases. This CDR3 region has 14 residues. Germline CDR1 reads SQVTM; CDR2 reads ANQGSEA. CDR3 residues: CSVEEGGLKETQYF. As DNA, the CDR3 is TGCAGCGTTGAAGAGGGGGGACTGAAAGAGACCCAGTACTTC.

This clonotype was found a few times. This sequence joins TRBV28 and TRBJ1-6, with D uncertain. V was pared by 7 bases and J by 8 bases, with 12 bases between. Germline V gene lookup returns CDR1 MDHEN and CDR2 SYDVKM. The CDR3 length is 13 residues. The CDR3 sequence is CASIQLWDSPLHF. In DNA, the CDR3 is TGTGCCAGCATCCAACTCTGGGATTCACCCCTCCACTTT.

A few counts support this clonotype. The chain uses TRBV7-9 and TRBJ2-2; no clear D gene. CDR1 and CDR2 from the germline V gene are SEHNR and FQNEAQ (reference sequence). The CDR3 has 14 amino acids. Deletions cut 1 base from V and 3 bases from J, with 6 bases between. CDR3 DNA sequence: TGTGCCAGCAGCTTAGGACAATACACCGGGGAGCTGTTTTTT. Translation gives CASSLGQYTGELFF.

The chain is built from TRBV20-1 and TRBJ1-6, with a possible D match to TRBD1 (5 bases). Trimming took 4 bases from V and 8 from J, leaving 18 bases between them. This CDR3 region has 15 residues. Germline loops: CDR1 DFQATT, CDR2 SNEGSKA (reference sequence). The chain's CDR3 is CSATLSDTSYSPLHF. The CDR3 nucleotides are TGCAGTGCTACCCTCTCGGACACTTCTTATTCACCCCTCCACTTT.

This clonotype was seen at least ten times. This sequence joins TRBV12-3 or TRBV12-4 and TRBJ1-5, with D perhaps TRBD1 (5 bases). The CDR3 length is 17 residues. Trimming stripped 5 bases from V and 9 bases from J, with 26 bases between. CDR3: CASSLGGRQGGFSPQHF. The CDR3 nucleotides are TGTGCCAGCAGTCTCGGTGGGAGGCAGGGAGGTTTTTCGCCCCAGCATTTT.

This clonotype was found a few times. The chain combines TRBV5-1 with TRBJ1-4; no reliable D call. V lost 7 bases and J 0 bases, leaving 13 bases between the germline ends. The CDR3 consists of 15 residues. Germline CDR1 and CDR2: SGHRS and YFSETQ. For the CDR3, the DNA is TGCGCCAGCCGCTACGGTGGGGCAACTAATGAAAAACTGTTTTTT. The encoded protein is CASRYGGATNEKLFF. Full variable domain (missing parts from reference TRBV5-1 and TRBJ1-4): KAGVTQTPRYLIKTRGQQVTLSCSPISGHRSVSWYQQTPGQGLQFLFEYFSETQRNKGNFPGRFSGRQFSNSRSEMNVSTLELGDSALYLCASRYGGATNEKLFFGSGTQLSVL.

The table lists this clonotype with many counts. This chain uses TRBV30 with TRBJ1-6; possibly TRBD1 for D (5 bases). The ends were cut back, 6 bases at V and 7 bases at J, with 13 bases in the middle. Germline loops: CDR1 GTSNPN, CDR2 SVGIG (reference sequence). The CDR3 length is 13 residues. The CDR3 sequence: CACLGGRNSPLHF. The CDR3 DNA is TGTGCCTGCCTGGGGGGGAGAAATTCACCCCTCCACTTT.

The J gene is TRBJ2-7, the V gene TRBV30; the D call may be TRBD1 or TRBD2 (5 bases each). This CDR3 region has 12 residues. Trimming took 5 bases from V and 7 from J, leaving 15 bases between them. Germline V lookup: CDR1 GTSNPN, CDR2 SVGIG (reference sequence). This CDR3 is CAWGAGTQEQYF. The CDR3 nucleotides read TGTGCCTGGGGGGCAGGGACCCAAGAGCAGTACTTC.

This clonotype was seen many times. The chain recombines TRBV7-8 with TRBJ2-3, with 10 bases lining up with TRBD2. CDR3 length: 16 amino acids. The germline V gene has CDR1 SGHVS and CDR2 FQNEAQ. The V segment lost 1 base and the J segment 4 bases; nucleotides outside the gene matches: 5. The CDR3 region has the DNA TGTGCCAGCAGCTTAGGTGGGCTAGCGGGGGCAGATACGCAGTATTTT. Protein product: CASSLGGLAGADTQYF.

This clonotype was found a few times. The chain recombines TRBV12-3 or TRBV12-4 with TRBJ2-7; weak D call: TRBD2 (7 bases). V was clipped by 6 bases and J by 5 bases, with 14 bases between them. This CDR3 is 13 amino acids long. The CDR3 loop reads CASSPGGPNEQYF. The CDR3 DNA is TGTGCCAGCAGCCCCGGGGGGCCCAACGAGCAGTACTTC.

At least ten counts were recorded for this clonotype. This chain connects TRBV12-3 or TRBV12-4 to TRBJ2-7; 9 nucleotides match TRBD2. This CDR3 spans 13 amino acids. With 8 bases clipped from V and 3 bases from J, the junction kept 5 bases outside the gene matches. The CDR3 sequence is CASAIAGDYEQYF. For the CDR3, the DNA is TGTGCCAGCGCTATAGCGGGAGACTACGAGCAGTACTTC.

This clonotype has at least ten counts. The rearrangement links TRBV4-1 to TRBJ2-5; possibly TRBD1 or TRBD2 for D (6 bases each). V shed 5 bases and J shed 3 bases, with 16 bases lying between them. The germline V gene has CDR1 MGHRA and CDR2 YSYEKL. The CDR3 consists of 15 residues. In DNA form, the CDR3 reads TGCGCCAGCAGCTCCCGGGGGCAAAATAAAGAGACCCAGTACTTC. Translation gives CASSSRGQNKETQYF.

This clonotype came up a few times. The rearrangement uses TRBV9 and TRBJ2-2; 9 bases are shared with TRBD2. Losses at the gene ends were 5 bases for V and 1 base for J; bases not matched to a gene: 9. The CDR3 extends over 17 amino acids. Germline-derived CDR1 and CDR2 are SGDLS and YYNGEE. CDR3 sequence (DNA): TGTGCCAGCAGAGGGGGCGGGGGGGCTAAGAACACCGGGGAGCTGTTTTTT. It translates to CASRGGGGAKNTGELFF.

This clonotype was picked up many times. The chain joins TRBV3-1 to TRBJ1-1; 8 positions match TRBD1. Germline loops: CDR1 LGHDT, CDR2 YNNKEL (reference sequence). V was clipped by 7 bases and J by 0 bases; unmatched bases: 10. There are 16 residues in the CDR3. Written as DNA, the CDR3 is TGTGCCAGCACCCCCGGGGACAGGCGCATGAACACTGAAGCTTTCTTT. Protein sequence: CASTPGDRRMNTEAFF.

This clonotype was seen repeatedly, ten times or more. The chain couples TRBV12-3 or TRBV12-4 to TRBJ2-5; D is possibly TRBD1 (6 bases). Trimming left V 5 bases short and J 5 bases short, with 12 bases between. This CDR3 spans 13 amino acids. CDR3 DNA sequence: TGTGCCAGCAGTCCTCACAGGGTCGAGACCCAGTACTTC. This encodes CASSPHRVETQYF.

A note on this clonotype: It may be a read error: a sequence one base away is much more abundant. This chain joins TRBV28 and TRBJ2-4; D ambiguous. This CDR3 region has 10 residues. Germline values: CDR1 MDHEN, CDR2 SYDVKM. CDR3 bases: TGTGCCAGTGGGGTGGTCATTCAGCACTTC. It specifies CASGVVIQHF.

This chain uses TRBV30 with TRBJ1-6; 8 bases match TRBD1. Germline trimming cut 3 bases from V and 8 bases from J; bases unmatched to any gene: 6. The CDR3 has 14 amino acids. Germline values: CDR1 GTSNPN, CDR2 SVGIG (reference sequence). The CDR3 is CAWRPGTGDSPLHF. Here the CDR3 DNA reads TGTGCCTGGAGACCCGGGACAGGAGATTCACCCCTCCACTTT.

This clonotype was recorded at least ten times. This chain connects TRBV6-1 to TRBJ1-6; no reliable D call. Trimming removed 6 bases from V and 8 bases from J, with 14 bases in between. The CDR3 runs to 14 residues. Germline-derived CDR1 and CDR2 are MNHNS and SASEGT. CDR3 loop: CASRAEGSYSPLHF. The CDR3 DNA follows: TGTGCCAGCAGAGCCGAGGGCAGCTATTCACCCCTCCACTTT.

This clonotype was recorded a few times. The CDR3 DNA sequence: TGCGCCAGCAGCTTAGACCTCGGACAAAACTATGGCTACACCTTC. It translates to CASSLDLGQNYGYTF. The chain recombines TRBV5-1 with TRBJ1-2, with a weak D call TRBD1 (5 bases). Germline V gene lookup returns CDR1 SGHRS and CDR2 YFSETQ. The CDR3 contains 15 residues. V was shortened by 2 bases and J by 2 bases, with 13 bases between the two germline ends.

At least ten counts were recorded for this clonotype. The chain uses TRBV3-1 and TRBJ2-1; D gene uncertain. Trimming shortened V by 1 base and J by 15 bases, and 13 bases separated the two germline ends. The germline gives CDR1 LGHDT, CDR2 YNNKEL (reference sequence). This CDR3 is 12 amino acids long. CDR3 loop: CASSQGRMSTFF. The CDR3 DNA reads TGTGCCAGCAGCCAAGGGCGTATGAGCACGTTCTTC.